A single T cell receptor (beta chain) is shown here with its context. Its antigen is not yet known. There are no base qualities to consult, and no much larger clone falls within one base. The sample is drawn from a study of T-cell reconstitution after alpha-beta-depleted transplantation in children (dated by TCRdb to between 2015 and 2016). Background on the whole study: T-cell immune reconstitution after TCRalphabeta/CD19-depleted allogeneic hematopoietic cell transplantation in children was quantitatively tracked in the study by means of TCR repertoire profiling.

Receptors were amplified or captured by PCR. The sequencing machine was an Illumina HiSeq 2500. TCR libraries were prepared with molecular barcoding, using unique molecular identifiers to normalize TCRbeta repertoire quantification. TCRdb trimmed the raw reads at Q25, called clones with MiXCR and kept productive beta chains. Merged by CDR3 protein, the rows form single entries marked with the most common genes and DNA. A total of about 610,000 distinct CDR3 sequences appear in this sample, more than 9% of them only once. The top ten constitute less than 4.5% of the sample. The sequences come from PBMCs from the stem cell graft donor, collected from the stem cell graft. The clonotype was recovered from a human donor who donated a stem cell graft to a child with acute myeloid leukemia.

Here is the DNA: TGCAGTGCTAGAAAACCGGGACTAGCGGGTATAGTGTCCTACAATGAGCAGTTCTTC. This codes for CSARKPGLAGIVSYNEQFF. Rearrangement joined TRBV20-1 to TRBJ2-1, with 12 central nucleotides matching TRBD2. According to the germline V gene (reference sequence), CDR1 reads DFQATT and CDR2 reads SNEGSKA. The junction shows trimming of 2 bases on V and 1 base on J, and the gene matches do not reach 12 bases of it. The CDR3 has 19 amino acids, counting the end cysteine and phenylalanine. Kept here is only the CDR3 DNA, which spans 57 bases and is read in frame from base 1.